The 8 T cell receptor beta chains given below trace back to one sample, sequenced in a study of blood T cell repertoires in COVID-19. Assay: immunoSEQ multiplex PCR; the TCRdb copy retains only in-frame clones and omits some. The data contain 25,000 to 30,000 clones, 87% of them singletons. The specimen was peripheral blood. The source of these receptors is a human donor in a cohort sampled during active COVID-19.

This clone was picked up one time. The chain uses TRBV2 and TRBJ1-1; possible D gene TRBD1, 6 bases. The germline V and J ends were trimmed by 6 bases and 2 bases, with 13 bases remaining between them. CDR3 size: 14 residues. Germline V CDR1 and CDR2: SNHLY, FYNNEI. For the CDR3, the DNA is TGTGCCAGCAGAGAACAGGGATCTAACACTGAAGCTTTCTTT. Its protein product is CASREQGSNTEAFF.

This chain's CDR3 is CATSSGQGKTGELFF. The CDR3 nucleotides are TGTGCCACCAGTTCAGGACAGGGGAAGACCGGGGAGCTGTTTTTT. The chain is built from TRBV24-1 and TRBJ2-2; the match to TRBD1 covers 9 bases. There are 15 residues in the CDR3. Germline CDR1 reads KGHDR; CDR2 reads SFDVKD. Trimming at V came to 6 bases and at J to 5 bases, leaving 6 bases not matched to a gene.

The DNA for the CDR3 is TGTGCCAGCAGCCCCATGCAGTCCAATGAGCAGTTCTTC. The encoded protein is CASSPMQSNEQFF. This chain uses TRBV9 with TRBJ2-1; D unclear. The ends were cut back, 4 bases at V and 6 bases at J, with 11 bases in the middle. Germline V gene lookup returns CDR1 SGDLS and CDR2 YYNGEE. This CDR3 spans 13 amino acids.

The rearrangement joins TRBV6-6 to TRBJ2-3, with 9 positions matching TRBD1. CDR3 length: 16 amino acids. The germline V gene encodes CDR1 MNHNY and CDR2 SVGAGI (reference sequence). Trimming took 6 bases from V and 6 from J; bases not matched to a gene: 13. CDR3 in amino acids: CASSIWAGQGGDTQYF. The CDR3 DNA reads TGTGCCAGCAGCATATGGGCGGGACAGGGAGGGGATACGCAGTATTTT.

The CDR3: CASSGWPRTGGAYNEQFF. CDR3 DNA: TGTGCCAGCAGCGGTTGGCCCCGGACAGGGGGCGCTTACAATGAGCAGTTCTTC. The chain employs TRBV5-8 and TRBJ2-1; 11 bases map to TRBD1. Germline V gives CDR1 SGHTS, CDR2 YDEGEE. Trimming cost V 4 bases and J 4 bases; bases outside gene matches: 13. This CDR3 has 18 residues.

The chain is built from TRBV18 and TRBJ2-3; D is unclear. V was pared by 5 bases and J by 0 bases, with 6 bases between. Germline V lookup: CDR1 KGHSH, CDR2 LQKENI. CDR3 length: 13 amino acids. CDR3: CASSKLSTDTQYF. CDR3 nucleotide sequence: TGTGCCAGCTCAAAGCTTAGCACAGATACGCAGTATTTT.

This clone is medium-sized within its sample. CDR3 sequence reads: CASVQGASSYNEQFF. The CDR3 DNA sequence: TGTGCCAGCGTACAGGGGGCGAGCTCCTACAATGAGCAGTTCTTC. The V gene is TRBV7-2, the J gene TRBJ2-1; 9 bases are shared with TRBD1. J gave up 0 bases and V 8 bases, and 5 bases lay outside the gene matches. This CDR3 region has 15 residues. CDR1 is SGHTA and CDR2 is FQGNSA in the germline V gene.

This rearrangement joins TRBV27 to TRBJ2-2; D call uncertain. The germline CDR1 and CDR2 sequences are MNHEY and SMNVEV (reference sequence). V lost 7 bases to trimming and J lost 0 bases, with 6 bases between them. CDR3 length: 13 amino acids. The CDR3 loop is CASTAANTGELFF. The CDR3 nucleotides are TGTGCCAGCACCGCGGCGAACACCGGGGAGCTGTTTTTT.